Presented here are 2 T cell receptor beta chains from one specimen sequenced in a study of blood T cells in healthy people across ages. A J-beta primer mix and a sample-barcoded 5' primer were used in a second PCR of roughly 7 to 12 cycles. TCRdb redid the calling of the 5' RACE reads with MiXCR, one entry per CDR3 protein. Here the sample spans approximately 1.5 million distinct CDR3 sequences, approximately 42% being singletons. Material: blood. The receptors originated from a woman aged 18-29 years in good health.

V is TRBV29-1 and J is TRBJ2-1; D is tentatively TRBD1 or TRBD2 (5 bases each). The CDR3 spans 14 residues. Germline-derived CDR1 and CDR2 are SQVTM and ANQGSEA. The ends were cut back, 5 bases at V and 6 bases at J, with 17 bases in the middle. CDR3 sequence: CSVRDGDLCNEQFF. The CDR3, as DNA: TGCAGCGTTCGGGACGGGGATCTATGCAATGAGCAGTTCTTC.

This clonotype was counted between two and nine times. This rearrangement joins TRBV4-3 to TRBJ2-1; tentatively, D is TRBD1 (6 bases). V gave up 3 bases and J gave up 4 bases, with 10 bases separating them. Germline CDR1 reads LGHNA; CDR2 reads YSLEER. The CDR3 sequence is 14 residues long. DNA for the CDR3: TGCGCCAGCAGCCAGTCTACAGGGTACAATGAGCAGTTCTTC. Translating gives CASSQSTGYNEQFF.